This is a list of T cell receptor beta chains from one sample in a study of beta chain features in type 1 diabetes. Method: immunoSEQ multiplex PCR; TCRdb's copy keeps in-frame clones and lacks some. The sample holds over 650,000 clones, around an eighth seen once. The source material was naive CD4+ T cells from blood. These TCRs come from a young man with type 1 diabetes. The CDR3 runs from the conserved cysteine through the conserved F or W. Fields, in order: D gene, J gene, clone size, V gene, CDR3 protein, CDR3 DNA. A D gene is named only where the DNA matches it firmly. Clone size appears in some rows only: once, few, many, or a class for an expanded clone.

D: .
J: TRBJ1-1
size: few
V: TRBV6-5
CDR3: CASSYRGNTEAFF
DNA: TGTGCCAGCAGTTATAGGGGGAACACTGAAGCTTTCTTT

D: .
J: TRBJ2-7
size: .
V: TRBV9
CDR3: CASSVAAQGPYEQYF
DNA: TGTGCCAGCAGCGTAGCAGCCCAGGGGCCATACGAGCAGTACTTC

D: .
J: TRBJ1-5
size: .
V: TRBV25-1
CDR3: CASSDNYQPQHF
DNA: TGTGCCAGCAGTGATAACTATCAGCCCCAGCATTTT

D: TRBD2
J: TRBJ2-3
size: few
V: TRBV7-2
CDR3: CASSSPGTSGTSTDTQYF
DNA: TGTGCCAGCAGCTCCCCCGGGACTAGCGGGACTAGCACAGATACGCAGTATTTT

D: .
J: TRBJ2-2
size: .
V: TRBV5-1
CDR3: CASSSASRSENTGELFF
DNA: TGCGCCAGCAGCTCCGCTTCGCGTTCCGAGAACACCGGGGAGCTGTTTTTT

D: TRBD2
J: TRBJ2-5
size: .
V: TRBV2
CDR3: CASSNHLAGGSETQYF
DNA: TGTGCCAGCAGTAACCACCTAGCGGGGGGATCGGAGACCCAGTACTTC

D: .
J: TRBJ2-1
size: .
V: TRBV5-1
CDR3: CASSRDPQSSYNEQFF
DNA: TGCGCCAGCAGCAGAGACCCTCAGAGCTCCTACAATGAGCAGTTCTTC

D: TRBD2
J: TRBJ2-1
size: few
V: TRBV14
CDR3: CASRQERGPGGSNEQFF
DNA: TGTGCCAGCAGACAGGAACGAGGACCCGGGGGGAGTAATGAGCAGTTCTTC

D: .
J: TRBJ2-5
size: .
V: TRBV7-7
CDR3: CASSPPGGGLETQYF
DNA: TGTGCTAGCAGCCCCCCAGGAGGGGGACTTGAGACCCAGTACTTC

D: TRBD1
J: TRBJ2-5
size: few
V: TRBV5-1
CDR3: CASSMGQQETQYF
DNA: TGCGCCAGCAGCATGGGACAGCAAGAGACCCAGTACTTC

D: .
J: TRBJ1-2
size: .
V: TRBV7-2
CDR3: CASSFDGSYGYTF
DNA: TGTGCCAGCAGCTTTGATGGGAGCTATGGCTACACCTTC

D: TRBD2
J: TRBJ2-1
size: few
V: TRBV18
CDR3: CASSPREGELAGAYNEQFF
DNA: TGTGCCAGCTCGCCCAGGGAAGGCGAACTAGCGGGAGCCTACAATGAGCAGTTCTTC

D: .
J: TRBJ1-6
size: .
V: TRBV7-9
CDR3: CASSLDSPLHF
DNA: TGTGCCAGCAGCCTAGATTCACCCCTCCACTTT

D: TRBD1
J: TRBJ2-4
size: .
V: TRBV6-5
CDR3: CASSYGTELKNIQYF
DNA: TGTGCCAGCAGTTACGGGACAGAGCTTAAAAACATTCAGTACTTC

D: .
J: TRBJ1-2
size: .
V: TRBV23-1
CDR3: CARYSVIRWHYGYTF
DNA: TGCGCCCGGTATTCAGTTATCAGATGGCACTATGGCTACACCTTC

D: TRBD1
J: TRBJ2-3
size: .
V: TRBV30
CDR3: CAWSAGQGTQYF
DNA: TGTGCCTGGAGCGCGGGACAGGGGACGCAGTATTTT

D: TRBD2
J: TRBJ2-7
size: .
V: TRBV23-1
CDR3: CASSHSSNPSGRESSYEQYF
DNA: TGCGCCAGCAGTCACAGCTCCAACCCTAGCGGGAGAGAAAGCTCCTACGAGCAGTACTTC

D: .
J: TRBJ1-3
size: few
V: TRBV30
CDR3: CAWSVGRIGSTIYF
DNA: TGTGCCTGGAGTGTTGGTAGGATCGGGTCGACCATATATTTT